The 5 T cell receptor beta chains below all came from one sample that was sequenced in a study of identical twins. MiXCR, applied by TCRdb to the 5' RACE reads, yields one record per CDR3 protein. The table lists 1.5 million to 2 million distinct CDR3 sequences, roughly a third of them singletons. Sequenced: cord blood. The receptors here all came from a newborn girl in good health.

The V call is TRBV2, the J call TRBJ2-5; possibly TRBD2 for D (5 bases). Trimming took off 4 bases at V and 11 bases at J, with 14 bases between the two ends. The CDR3 has 12 residues. Germline V gives CDR1 SNHLY, CDR2 FYNNEI. CDR3 bases: TGTGCCAGCAGTGCCCGGGGTCTTGAGCAGTACTTC. This encodes CASSARGLEQYF.

In this sample, this clonotype turned up a few times. The chain links TRBV20-1 to TRBJ1-2; TRBD1 matches at 7 bases. The V gene end was trimmed by 4 bases and the J gene end by 2 bases; junction bases not matched to a gene: 7. The CDR3 consists of 14 residues. The germline V gene has CDR1 DFQATT and CDR2 SNEGSKA (reference sequence). CDR3 sequence reads: CSAIRQGWNYGYTF. CDR3 coding DNA: TGCAGTGCTATCAGACAGGGATGGAACTATGGCTACACCTTC.

The rearrangement uses TRBV7-8 and TRBJ2-3; either TRBD1 or TRBD2 may fit D (5 bases each). The length of the CDR3 is 17 residues. Germline CDR1 is SGHVS and CDR2 is FQNEAQ. Between the trimmed V and J ends, which lost 5 bases and 3 bases, there was a span of 21 bases. The CDR3 here is CASSPVSARGVTDTQYF. CDR3 nucleotide sequence: TGTGCCAGCAGCCCAGTATCAGCGAGGGGTGTTACAGATACGCAGTATTTT.

The genes are TRBV10-3 and TRBJ2-1, with 9 bases matching TRBD2. Germline-derived CDR1 and CDR2 are ENHRY and SYGVKD. The CDR3 length is 16 residues. Losses at the gene ends were 2 bases for V and 7 bases for J; bases not matched to a gene: 9. CDR3 sequence reads: CAISELASGKENEQFF. The CDR3 nucleotides are TGTGCCATCAGTGAGCTGGCTAGCGGGAAGGAGAATGAGCAGTTCTTC.

This clonotype was picked up a small number of times. The V gene is TRBV4-2, the J gene TRBJ2-7; D might be TRBD2 (6 bases). CDR3 size: 16 residues. V was clipped by 0 bases and J by 5 bases, with 17 bases between them. The germline V gene encodes CDR1 LGHNA and CDR2 YNFKEQ. Here the CDR3 reads CASSQDPGESVHEQYF. DNA for the CDR3: TGTGCCAGCAGCCAAGATCCGGGGGAGAGCGTCCACGAGCAGTACTTC.